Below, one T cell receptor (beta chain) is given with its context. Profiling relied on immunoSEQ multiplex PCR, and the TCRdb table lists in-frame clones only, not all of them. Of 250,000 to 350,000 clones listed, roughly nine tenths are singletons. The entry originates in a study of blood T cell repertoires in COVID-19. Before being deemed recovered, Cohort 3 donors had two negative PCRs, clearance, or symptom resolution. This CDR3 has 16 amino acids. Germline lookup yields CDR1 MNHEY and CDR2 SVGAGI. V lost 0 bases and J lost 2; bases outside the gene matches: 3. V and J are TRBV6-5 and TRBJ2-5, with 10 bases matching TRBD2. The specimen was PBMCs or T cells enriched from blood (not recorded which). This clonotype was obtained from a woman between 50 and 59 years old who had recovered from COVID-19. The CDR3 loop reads CASSYSRTSGQETQYF. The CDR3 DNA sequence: TGTGCCAGCAGTTACTCGAGGACTAGCGGTCAAGAGACCCAGTACTTC.